A selection of T cell receptor beta chains follows, all from one sample in a study of cytomegalovirus exposure and HLA in healthy donors. Generated by immunoSEQ multiplex PCR, the TCRdb table keeps only in-frame clones and is missing some. Of 150,000 to 200,000 clones in the sample, 70% to 90% were seen once. The sequencing sample was made of PBMCs. Source of these receptors: a man aged 18 to 30 in good health and CMV-seropositive. The CDR3 runs from the conserved cysteine through the conserved F or W. Fields, in order: clone size, V gene, D gene, J gene, CDR3 DNA, CDR3 protein. The D gene is left open where the match is weak. The listing skips clone size in some rows; elsewhere it reads once, few, many or a size class.

size: NA
V: TRBV9
D: TRBD2
J: TRBJ2-1
DNA: TGTGCCAGCAGCGTAGAAGGGACTAATGGTGAGCAGTTCTTC
CDR3: CASSVEGTNGEQFF

size: NA
V: TRBV15
D: TRBD1
J: TRBJ1-1
DNA: TGTGCCACCAGCACATCACAGGGGTCGAACACTGAAGCTTTCTTT
CDR3: CATSTSQGSNTEAFF

size: NA
V: TRBV5-6
D: TRBD2
J: TRBJ2-2
DNA: TGTGCCAGCAGCTTGGGTCTAGCGGGGACCGGGGAGCTGTTTTTT
CDR3: CASSLGLAGTGELFF

size: NA
V: TRBV5-4
D: TRBD2
J: TRBJ2-1
DNA: TGTGCCAGCAGCTTGGAAGCGGGGCTAACGTACAATGAGCAGTTCTTC
CDR3: CASSLEAGLTYNEQFF

size: NA
V: TRBV12-5
D: NA
J: TRBJ1-1
DNA: TGTGCTAGTGGTTTGGTACCCAAACAAGGCAGGGGTGACACTGAAGCTTTCTTT
CDR3: CASGLVPKQGRGDTEAFF

size: NA
V: TRBV5-1
D: TRBD1
J: TRBJ2-7
DNA: TGCGCCAGCAGCCGGGGTATGGAACCGGGACAGGGCCACGAGCAGTACTTC
CDR3: CASSRGMEPGQGHEQYF

size: NA
V: TRBV5-6
D: TRBD2
J: TRBJ2-5
DNA: TGTGCCAGCAGGGGACTAGCGGGGGGGCAAGAGACCCAGTACTTC
CDR3: CASRGLAGGQETQYF

size: NA
V: TRBV5-1
D: TRBD2
J: TRBJ2-3
DNA: TGCGCCAGCAGCGATAGCGGGGCGACCACAGATACGCAGTATTTT
CDR3: CASSDSGATTDTQYF

size: once
V: TRBV11-3
D: TRBD1
J: TRBJ1-1
DNA: TGTGCCAGCAGCTTTGGGGGGACAGACACTGAAGCTTTCTTT
CDR3: CASSFGGTDTEAFF

size: NA
V: TRBV6-6
D: NA
J: TRBJ1-2
DNA: TGTGCCAGCAGCCTTTACGGAGGGCAGTTCCAGGATGGCTACACCTTC
CDR3: CASSLYGGQFQDGYTF

size: NA
V: TRBV9
D: TRBD1
J: TRBJ2-1
DNA: TGTGCCAGCAGCGTAGGGACAGGGGCGTATGAGCAGTTCTTC
CDR3: CASSVGTGAYEQFF

size: NA
V: TRBV9
D: NA
J: TRBJ2-7
DNA: TGTGCCAGCAGCTCAGGAATCTTAACCTACGAGCAGTACTTC
CDR3: CASSSGILTYEQYF

size: once
V: TRBV6-5
D: NA
J: TRBJ1-2
DNA: TGTGCCAGCACAACGGGCTATGGCTACACCTTC
CDR3: CASTTGYGYTF

size: NA
V: TRBV11-3
D: TRBD1
J: TRBJ2-7
DNA: TGTGCCAGTTCGGGACAGTTCTTTTACGAGCAGTACTTC
CDR3: CASSGQFFYEQYF

size: NA
V: TRBV10-3
D: NA
J: TRBJ1-5
DNA: TGTGCCATCAGTGAGTCGACCGGACAGCTTAGCAATCAGCCCCAGCATTTT
CDR3: CAISESTGQLSNQPQHF

size: once
V: TRBV7-9
D: NA
J: TRBJ1-1
DNA: TGTGCCAGCAGCTTAGCCATTGGGCCGGACACTGAAGCTTTCTTT
CDR3: CASSLAIGPDTEAFF

size: NA
V: TRBV4-1
D: NA
J: TRBJ1-1
DNA: TGCGCCAGCAGCCTCAGAGTTAGCGGGGGGTACACTGAAGCTTTCTTT
CDR3: CASSLRVSGGYTEAFF